These T cell receptor beta chains were read from a single sample in a study of molecular identifiers for immune sequencing clone quantification. TCRdb ran MiXCR on the PCR reads and lists one entry per CDR3 protein. The data contain about 640,000 distinct CDR3 sequences, about 20% of them singletons. The sequenced sample consisted of naive CD8+ T cells from blood, with Jurkat cell RNA spiked in. The receptors come from a human donor in good health. Some libraries in this study had Jurkat cell RNA spiked in. Both conserved end residues are part of each CDR3. The D gene is left open where the match is weak. Expanded clones are given a class, and other clones once, few, many or no size at all.

j_gene | d_gene | v_gene | abundance | CDR3nt | CDR3aa
TRBJ1-2 | TRBD1 | TRBV29-1 | few | TGCAGCGTTCCGGGGGACAGGGGGGATGGCTACACCTTC | CSVPGDRGDGYTF
TRBJ2-3 | - | TRBV28 | many | TGTGCCAGCAGCTACAGGGTCGGAGATACGCAGTATTTT | CASSYRVGDTQYF
TRBJ1-1 | - | TRBV15 | few | TGTGCCACCAGCAGAGATAGGGCAGGGAACACTGAAGCTTTCTTT | CATSRDRAGNTEAFF
TRBJ2-2 | TRBD2 | TRBV29-1 | many | TGCAGCGTCCACAGCGGGAGTGGGACCGGGGAGCTGTTTTTT | CSVHSGSGTGELFF
TRBJ2-7 | - | TRBV6-2/TRBV6-3 | once | TGTGCCAGCAGATCAGACAGGAACGAGCAGTACTTC | CASRSDRNEQYF
TRBJ2-1 | - | TRBV29-1 | many | TGCAGCGTTGACGGAGAGGGGGAAAGCAATGAGCAGTTCTTC | CSVDGEGESNEQFF
TRBJ2-1 | TRBD2 | TRBV6-1 | - | TGTGCCAGCAGGGGCCCGGGGGGGCAATACAATGAGCAGTTCTTC | CASRGPGGQYNEQFF
TRBJ1-1 | - | TRBV7-9 | - | TGTGCCAGCAGCAGGAGACCTGGAGCTTTCTTT | CASSRRPGAFF
TRBJ2-3 | TRBD2 | TRBV7-6 | many | TGTGCCAGCAGCTTACTGTCTAGCGGGGGAACAGATACGCAGTATTTT | CASSLLSSGGTDTQYF
TRBJ1-2 | - | TRBV4-1 | - | TGCGTCAGCAGCCAAGATTGGGGTCCTTATAACTATGGCTACACCTTC | CVSSQDWGPYNYGYTF
TRBJ1-2 | - | TRBV7-9 | - | TGTGCCAGCAGCCAACAGCCGGCGGTATTCTATGGCTACACCTTC | CASSQQPAVFYGYTF
TRBJ2-6 | - | TRBV20-1 | many | TGCAGTGCTCTTTGGCTTGGACAGAGCTCTGGGGCCAACGTCCTGACTTTC | CSALWLGQSSGANVLTF
TRBJ1-4 | - | TRBV2 | few | TGTGCCAGCATTCTCAGACAGACAACTAATGAAAAACTGTTTTTT | CASILRQTTNEKLFF
TRBJ2-7 | TRBD1 | TRBV2 | few | TGTGCCAGCAGAACGGGACAGGGGCAACTATACGAGCAGTACTTC | CASRTGQGQLYEQYF
TRBJ2-7 | TRBD2 | TRBV6-1 | many | TGTGCCAGCAGTGAAATTATTGGGACTAGCGGGGTCTACGAGCAGTACTTC | CASSEIIGTSGVYEQYF
TRBJ2-7 | TRBD1 | TRBV29-1 | few | TGCAGCGTAGCAAGACAGGGCTCCTACGAGCAGTACTTC | CSVARQGSYEQYF
TRBJ2-7 | - | TRBV11-2 | many | TGTGCCAGCAGCTTAGGTCCCGGGCGAGCCTACGAGCAGTACTTC | CASSLGPGRAYEQYF
TRBJ1-1 | - | TRBV12-3/TRBV12-4 | many | TGTGCCAGTAGCCCCCCGGGACAACTGAACACTGAAGCTTTCTTT | CASSPPGQLNTEAFF
TRBJ2-7 | TRBD2 | TRBV7-9 | many | TGTGCCAGCAGCCAAGTCACTAGCGGGGTTTTATACGAGCAGTACTTC | CASSQVTSGVLYEQYF
TRBJ1-1 | - | TRBV7-2 | many | TGTGCCAGCAGCCCACAACGACAAGCTTTCTTT | CASSPQRQAFF
TRBJ1-1 | TRBD1 | TRBV12-3/TRBV12-4 | many | TGTGCCAGCAGCCGTACCCTGACAGGGGTTGAAGCTTTCTTT | CASSRTLTGVEAFF
TRBJ2-3 | - | TRBV10-3 | many | TGTGCCACCGGGGATGGAGCAGATACGCAGTATTTT | CATGDGADTQYF
TRBJ2-7 | TRBD2 | TRBV9 | many | TGTGCCAGCAGCCCTAGCGGGGGGGTTGGGGAGCAGTACTTC | CASSPSGGVGEQYF
TRBJ2-7 | - | TRBV20-1 | few | TGCAGTGCTAGAGATCTCTGGGTCCACGAGCAGTACTTC | CSARDLWVHEQYF
TRBJ2-7 | - | TRBV27 | many | TGTGCCAGCAGTTTATCCTCTAGGGCGCTCTCCTACGAGCAGTACTTC | CASSLSSRALSYEQYF
TRBJ2-7 | - | TRBV30 | many | TGTGCCTGGAGGGAAGGGCGCTACGAGCAGTACTTC | CAWREGRYEQYF
TRBJ2-1 | - | TRBV12-5 | - | TGTGCTAGTAGATGGGGTGGCGGGGGCGATGAGCAGTTCTTC | CASRWGGGGDEQFF
TRBJ1-1 | - | TRBV6-2/TRBV6-3 | - | TGTGCCAGCAGTTACTCCGGGGGGTATGAAGCTTTCTTT | CASSYSGGYEAFF
TRBJ2-2 | - | TRBV11-3 | - | TGTGCCGGCAGCTTTTCAGATACAAGGGACACCGGGGAGCTGTTTTTT | CAGSFSDTRDTGELFF
TRBJ2-3 | TRBD2 | TRBV6-5 | few | TGTGCCAGCAGCTTGACTAGCGCTCCCCTCGATACGCAGTATTTT | CASSLTSAPLDTQYF
TRBJ2-7 | - | TRBV27 | many | TGTGCCAGCAGTTATACAGGGAAGTACGAGCAGTACTTC | CASSYTGKYEQYF
TRBJ2-7 | TRBD1 | TRBV13 | few | TGTGCCAGCAGCTCCGGACTAGGGACAGGGGCCGCCTACGAGCAGTACTTC | CASSSGLGTGAAYEQYF
TRBJ2-7 | - | TRBV13 | many | TGTGCCAGCAGCTTACGTTTGGGGGTATCGACCTACGAGCAGTACTTC | CASSLRLGVSTYEQYF
TRBJ1-5 | - | TRBV10-2 | - | TGCGCCAGCAGTGGAGGGGTCGCCGAAAACATAGATCAGCCCCAGCATTTT | CASSGGVAENIDQPQHF
TRBJ1-1 | - | TRBV12-3/TRBV12-4 | many | TGTGCCAGCACCAACAGGGTTCGCACTGAAGCTTTCTTT | CASTNRVRTEAFF
TRBJ2-7 | - | TRBV3-1 | - | TGTGCCAGCAATCCCGGCGGGACCGCTAATTCCTACGAGCAGTACTTC | CASNPGGTANSYEQYF
TRBJ1-1 | - | TRBV7-9 | many | TGTGCCAGCAGCTCAAGGGACGGCTTTGACACTGAAGCTTTCTTT | CASSSRDGFDTEAFF
TRBJ2-7 | - | TRBV2 | many | TGTGCCAGCAGCGACTTCCGGACGCGGGTAGTCGTCTCCTACGAGCAGTACTTC | CASSDFRTRVVVSYEQYF
TRBJ2-7 | - | TRBV3-2 | - | TGTGCCAGCAGCCAACTGCCAGGGATGTTTCGGGTAGACGCTAAAAGTGGGTACTTC | CASSQLPGMFRVDAKSGYF
TRBJ2-7 | TRBD2 | TRBV20-1 | many | TGCAGTGCCAGGACTAGCGGGGGGTCCTACGAGCAGTACTTC | CSARTSGGSYEQYF
TRBJ2-5 | TRBD2 | TRBV24-1 | - | TGTGCCACCAGTGAGGGTTTAGCGGGACTCGAGACCCAGTACTTC | CATSEGLAGLETQYF
TRBJ2-1 | - | TRBV13 | - | TGTGCCAGCAGCTTAGTGGGAGAAGGACCCTACAATGAGCAGTTCTTC | CASSLVGEGPYNEQFF
TRBJ1-1 | - | TRBV19 | - | TGTGCCAGCGAAAGGGGCGGAATGGCTTTCTTT | CASERGGMAFF
TRBJ2-5 | - | TRBV9 | many | TGTGCCAGCAGCGTAGCTGTCCAGGAGACCCAGTACTTC | CASSVAVQETQYF
TRBJ2-3 | - | TRBV30 | many | TGTGCCTGGAGTGTACGTGAGGGAGCAACAGATACGCAGTATTTT | CAWSVREGATDTQYF
TRBJ1-3 | - | TRBV7-9 | - | TGTGCCAGCAGCTATTATCCCTGGACTGGTGACTCTGGAAACACCATATATTTT | CASSYYPWTGDSGNTIYF
TRBJ1-1 | - | TRBV6-1 | many | TGTGCCAGCAGTCCCCGGACGCGGCTAGAAGCTTTCTTT | CASSPRTRLEAFF
TRBJ2-3 | TRBD2 | TRBV7-3 | many | TGTGCCAGCAGCTTAGGCGCGGGAGGGTTGACAGATACGCAGTATTTT | CASSLGAGGLTDTQYF